This is a list of T cell receptor beta chains from one sample in a study of T-cell reconstitution after alpha-beta-depleted transplantation in children. TCRdb processed the PCR reads anew with MiXCR; each CDR3 protein has one entry. The sample gives approximately 630,000 distinct CDR3 sequences, 13% of which show up once; 0.65% to 0.9% is in the top ten. The sample in question was PBMCs, obtained before TCRalphabeta/CD19-depleted stem cell transplant. These receptor sequences come from a girl aged 2-15 years with congenital amegakaryocytic thrombocytopenia, due to receive a stem cell transplant. Both conserved end residues are part of each CDR3. The order of the fields is D gene, V gene, J gene, clone size, CDR3 protein, CDR3 DNA. The D gene is left open where the match is weak. Not every row has a clone size; where given, it reads once, few, many or a size class.

>NA|TRBV20-1|TRBJ2-5|NA
CSARVGGGGTQYF
TGCAGTGCTAGAGTCGGAGGCGGAGGGACCCAGTACTTC
>NA|TRBV20-1|TRBJ2-1|many
CSARSSVEQFF
TGCAGTGCTAGAAGCTCCGTTGAGCAGTTCTTC
>TRBD2|TRBV10-3|TRBJ2-1|many
CATLLREGTYNEQFF
TGTGCCACCCTTTTACGGGAGGGAACCTACAATGAGCAGTTCTTC
>NA|TRBV15|TRBJ1-5|few
CATSRDSGSQPQHF
TGTGCCACCAGCAGAGATTCCGGGAGTCAGCCCCAGCATTTT
>TRBD2|TRBV7-9|TRBJ2-1|many
CASTSGGSDEQFF
TGTGCCAGCACCTCGGGGGGGTCCGATGAGCAGTTCTTC
>TRBD2|TRBV4-1|TRBJ2-1|few
CASSQDRSGGMGLGQFF
TGCGCCAGCAGCCAAGATAGGTCGGGAGGGATGGGATTGGGGCAGTTCTTC
>TRBD2|TRBV20-1|TRBJ2-1|many
CSASGLADNEQFF
TGCAGTGCTAGTGGACTAGCGGACAATGAGCAGTTCTTC
>TRBD1|TRBV20-1|TRBJ1-2|many
CSARDFRGSYGYTF
TGCAGTGCTAGGGATTTCAGGGGGAGTTATGGCTACACCTTC
>NA|TRBV6-1|TRBJ2-1|few
CASSPEITRASYNEQFF
TGTGCCAGCAGTCCGGAAATAACTAGGGCCTCCTACAATGAGCAGTTCTTC
>NA|TRBV5-1|TRBJ1-1|many
CASSLGGTNTEAFF
TGCGCCAGCAGCTTGGGAGGGACGAACACTGAAGCTTTCTTT
>NA|TRBV12-3/TRBV12-4|TRBJ1-2|few
CASSTSDREYGYTF
NA
>TRBD1|TRBV24-1|TRBJ2-1|few
CATSRDRALNEQFF
TGTGCCACCAGCCGGGACAGGGCTCTAAATGAGCAGTTCTTC
>TRBD2|TRBV5-1|TRBJ2-1|few
CASRFLAGNNEQFF
TGCGCCAGCCGCTTCTTAGCGGGAAACAATGAGCAGTTCTTC
>NA|TRBV18|TRBJ2-3|NA
CASSPRRETATDTQYF
TGTGCCAGCTCACCACGGCGGGAAACGGCAACAGATACGCAGTATTTT
>NA|TRBV20-1|TRBJ2-3|many
CSARVSPESTDTQYF
TGCAGTGCTAGAGTTTCTCCCGAGAGCACAGATACGCAGTATTTT
>TRBD2|TRBV12-3/TRBV12-4|TRBJ2-3|NA
CASSPREGAGEGDTQYF
TGTGCCAGCAGCCCTAGGGAAGGTGCGGGAGAGGGGGATACGCAGTATTTT
>TRBD2|TRBV10-3|TRBJ2-2|NA
CAISGGLAGAGELFF
TGTGCCATCAGTGGGGGACTAGCGGGAGCCGGGGAGCTGTTTTTT
>NA|TRBV6-1|TRBJ2-7|NA
CASTEGGGIYEQYF
TGTGCCAGCACCGAGGGAGGGGGAATCTACGAGCAGTACTTC
>TRBD1|TRBV29-1|TRBJ1-3|NA
CSVGTVGNTIYF
TGCAGCGTGGGGACAGTTGGAAACACCATATATTTT
>NA|TRBV7-2|TRBJ2-5|once
CASSLALGPLYF
TGTGCCAGCAGCTTAGCACTAGGTCCCCTGTACTTC
>NA|TRBV27|TRBJ1-4|few
CASSSSPNPGEKLFF
TGTGCCAGCAGCTCCAGCCCCAATCCAGGGGAAAAACTGTTTTTT
>TRBD1|TRBV5-6|TRBJ2-1|few
CASSFFLGQGFYNEQFF
TGTGCCAGCAGCTTTTTCCTGGGACAGGGGTTCTACAATGAGCAGTTCTTC
>NA|TRBV6-1|TRBJ2-7|many
CASQGYINSYEQYF
TGTGCCAGCCAGGGGTACATCAACTCCTACGAGCAGTACTTC
>NA|TRBV28|TRBJ2-7|many
CASRYGTSSYSYEQYF
TGTGCCAGCAGATATGGGACCTCCTCGTACTCCTACGAGCAGTACTTC
>NA|TRBV27|TRBJ2-1|few
CASSLFRASLRGNEQFF
TGTGCCAGCAGTTTATTCCGGGCCTCTTTGCGGGGCAATGAGCAGTTCTTC
>NA|TRBV14|TRBJ2-3|NA
CASSLRQTFTDTQYF
TGTGCCAGCAGCCTTAGACAAACCTTCACAGATACGCAGTATTTT
>TRBD1|TRBV30|TRBJ2-3|few
CAWSTGDGTQYF
TGTGCCTGGAGTACAGGGGACGGTACGCAGTATTTT
>TRBD2|TRBV10-3|TRBJ2-1|NA
CAISESSSGTKNEQFF
TGTGCCATCAGTGAGTCGTCTAGCGGCACAAAGAATGAGCAGTTCTTC
>NA|TRBV7-8|TRBJ2-2|NA
CASSLRQGLWGELFF
TGTGCCAGCAGCTTGCGGCAGGGGCTTTGGGGGGAGCTGTTTTTT
>TRBD1|TRBV27|TRBJ2-1|NA
CASSSLLTTGSDEQFF
TGTGCCAGCAGTTCTCTATTAACGACAGGGTCGGATGAGCAGTTCTTC
>NA|TRBV7-6|TRBJ1-1|NA
CASSHLHGAGKRTEAFF
TGTGCCAGCAGCCATCTACACGGGGCAGGGAAGAGGACTGAAGCTTTCTTT
>NA|TRBV5-1|TRBJ1-4|many
CASSPGQVNEKLFF
TGCGCCAGCAGCCCGGGACAAGTTAATGAAAAACTGTTTTTT
>NA|TRBV20-1|TRBJ2-1|many
CSARMSPSGLDEQFF
TGCAGTGCTAGAATGTCTCCATCTGGTCTCGATGAGCAGTTCTTC
>NA|TRBV6-5|TRBJ1-1|few
CASSYRPNTEAFF
TGTGCCAGCAGTTACCGGCCGAACACTGAAGCTTTCTTT
>TRBD2|TRBV7-6|TRBJ2-1|once
CASSSELATEQFF
TGTGCCAGCAGCTCGGAACTAGCGACAGAGCAGTTCTTC
>NA|TRBV29-1|TRBJ2-1|many
CSADVGGNEQFF
TGCAGCGCCGACGTGGGAGGCAATGAGCAGTTCTTC
>TRBD2|TRBV5-1|TRBJ2-4|NA
CASSPGTGTRTLNIQYF
TGCGCCAGCAGCCCGGGAACCGGGACTAGGACCCTAAACATTCAGTACTTC
>NA|TRBV7-2|TRBJ2-3|NA
CASSLWAEGADTQYF
TGTGCCAGCAGCCTGTGGGCGGAGGGGGCAGATACGCAGTATTTT
>TRBD1|TRBV11-1|TRBJ2-7|NA
CASSRQGGYEQYF
TGTGCCAGCAGCAGACAGGGGGGGTACGAGCAGTACTTC